The 14 T cell receptor beta chains listed next were all sequenced from one sample in a study of identical twins. TCRdb ran MiXCR on the 5' RACE reads and lists one entry per CDR3 protein. The sample has about 690,000 distinct CDR3 sequences, approximately 6.1% seen once. The specimen sequenced was naive T cells sorted from blood. Every receptor here comes from a man between 18 and 35 years old in good health.

V usage is TRBV6-1 and J usage is TRBJ1-3; D not resolved. The CDR3 has 19 residues. The V gene lost 6 bases and the J gene lost 0 bases, with 24 bases spanning the gap. Germline V gives CDR1 MNHNS, CDR2 SASEGT. CDR3 in DNA: TGTGCCAGCAGCCCCGACTCGGTGCCCGGCCGGCCCTCTGGAAACACCATATATTTT. Its protein product is CASSPDSVPGRPSGNTIYF.

The sample holds a few counts of this clonotype. The chain uses TRBV24-1 and TRBJ1-5, with a tentative D call TRBD1 (6 bases). The CDR3 is 14 amino acids. Germline assignment: CDR1 KGHDR and CDR2 SFDVKD. V was pared by 5 bases and J by 3 bases, with 10 bases between. The CDR3 nucleotides read TGTGCCACCAGTGCGGACAGCCTCAATCAGCCCCAGCATTTT. Translation gives CATSADSLNQPQHF.

The chain couples TRBV7-8 to TRBJ1-2; D call uncertain. Germline assignment: CDR1 SGHVS and CDR2 FQNEAQ. With 1 base removed from V and 4 bases from J, the gap between germline ends came to 10 bases. The CDR3 extends over 14 amino acids. The CDR3 nucleotides are TGTGCCAGCAGCTTAGACGCCCTGATCTATGGCTACACCTTC. Its translation is CASSLDALIYGYTF.

In this sample, this clonotype turned up many times. This chain uses TRBV29-1 with TRBJ2-5; a possible D gene is TRBD2 (6 bases). The CDR3 has 11 amino acids. Per the germline V gene, CDR1 is SQVTM and CDR2 is ANQGSEA. V was clipped by 5 bases and J by 5 bases, with 9 bases between them. The CDR3, as DNA: TGCAGCGTTAGGAGGGCGGAGACCCAGTACTTC. Translation gives CSVRRAETQYF.

This clonotype was recorded a few times. The chain uses TRBV27 and TRBJ2-5; D not certain. V was shortened by 3 bases and J by 6 bases, with 14 bases between the two germline ends. The CDR3 length is 14 residues. Germline CDR1 MNHEY, CDR2 SMNVEV (reference sequence). In DNA form, the CDR3 reads TGTGCCAGCAGTTTCGGTGTGGGTCGGAAGACCCAGTACTTC. Its translation is CASSFGVGRKTQYF.

In its sample, this clonotype was seen many times. The chain recombines TRBV18 with TRBJ1-5; D is undetermined. Trimming pared 2 bases from V and 0 bases from J, leaving 5 bases between. Germline V gene sequence: CDR1 KGHSH, CDR2 LQKENI. The CDR3 is 14 amino acids. The CDR3 sequence: CASSPTDSNQPQHF. The CDR3 DNA follows: TGTGCCAGCTCACCAACGGATAGCAATCAGCCCCAGCATTTT. Variable domain in full (rest from reference TRBV18 and TRBJ1-5): NAGVMQNPRHLVRRRGQEARLRCSPMKGHSHVYWYRQLPEEGLKFMVYLQKENIIDESGMPKERFSAEFPKEGPSILRIQQVVRGDSAAYFCASSPTDSNQPQHFGDGTRLSIL.

In its sample, this clonotype was seen many times. The rearrangement joins TRBV12-3 or TRBV12-4 to TRBJ2-7, with 8 bases lining up with TRBD1. The CDR3 totals 15 residues. V lost 6 bases to trimming and J lost 2 bases; unmatched junction nucleotides: 9. The CDR3: CASSQRQGIAYEQYF. Here the CDR3 DNA reads TGTGCCAGCAGCCAAAGACAGGGGATTGCCTACGAGCAGTACTTC.

The J gene is TRBJ2-1, the V gene TRBV11-1; perhaps D is TRBD1 or TRBD2 (5 bases each). The germline CDR1 and CDR2 sequences are SGHAT and FQDESV (reference sequence). This CDR3 comprises 18 residues. With 5 bases removed from V and 0 bases from J, the gap between germline ends came to 20 bases. As DNA, the CDR3 is TGTGCCAGCAGCCCACATGAGATTGGTGGGGGCTCCTACAATGAGCAGTTCTTC. It codes for CASSPHEIGGGSYNEQFF.

There are many counts of this clonotype. V gene TRBV5-1 combines with J gene TRBJ1-2; TRBD1 is a possible D gene (6 bases). Between the trimmed V and J ends, which lost 4 bases and 6 bases, there was a span of 19 bases. Germline loops: CDR1 SGHRS, CDR2 YFSETQ. The CDR3 covers 15 residues. CDR3: CASSLNRGQLDGYTF. The CDR3 DNA reads TGCGCCAGCAGCCTTAACCGGGGGCAACTGGATGGCTACACCTTC.

This clonotype has a count of ten or more. This chain links TRBV20-1 with TRBJ2-1, with 11 bases fitting TRBD2. Germline CDR1 is DFQATT and CDR2 is SNEGSKA (reference sequence). After removal of 3 bases from V and 4 bases from J, the junction contained 5 bases not matched to a gene. This CDR3 has 15 amino acids. In nucleotides, the CDR3 is TGCAGTGCTAGGAGAGGGACTAGCGGTTACAATGAGCAGTTCTTC. Amino acid sequence: CSARRGTSGYNEQFF.

J is TRBJ2-7 and V is TRBV5-5; 7 nucleotides agree with TRBD2. The V segment lost 3 bases and the J segment 0 bases; nucleotides outside the gene matches: 6. CDR1 and CDR2 from the germline V gene are SGHKS and YYEKEE (reference sequence). CDR3 length: 15 residues. CDR3 sequence reads: CASSWLAESSYEQYV. The CDR3 DNA reads TGTGCCAGCAGCTGGCTAGCGGAGAGCTCCTACGAGCAGTACGTC.

V and J are TRBV6-2 or TRBV6-3 and TRBJ2-3; 13 nucleotides agree with TRBD2. This CDR3 has 16 residues. The ends lost 4 bases at V and 4 bases at J; junction bases unmatched: 5. The germline V gene has CDR1 MNHEY and CDR2 SVGEGT. CDR3: CASSWTSGRLPDTQYF. The CDR3 nucleotides read TGTGCCAGCAGTTGGACTAGCGGGAGACTCCCAGATACGCAGTATTTT.

This clonotype came up many times. This CDR3 reads CASSPDRAGNTIYF. In DNA form, the CDR3 reads TGTGCCAGCAGCCCAGACAGGGCTGGAAACACCATATATTTT. The chain uses TRBV5-6 and TRBJ1-3; TRBD1 aligns across 7 bases. Germline CDR1 and CDR2: SGHDT and YYEEEE. There are 14 residues in the CDR3. V was clipped by 4 bases and J by 2 bases; unmatched bases: 3.

This clonotype was observed many times. The genes are TRBV5-5 and TRBJ2-7, with a possible D match to TRBD2 (5 bases). Trimming left V 0 bases short and J 5 bases short, with 12 bases between. Germline CDR1 is SGHKS and CDR2 is YYEKEE (reference sequence). The CDR3 extends over 14 amino acids. CDR3 coding DNA: TGTGCCAGCAGCTTGGCAGAGGGAAACGACGAGCAGTACTTC. It codes for CASSLAEGNDEQYF.